This TCR beta chain derives from a study of cytomegalovirus exposure and HLA in healthy donors. This CDR3 has 15 residues. Germline V gene data show CDR1 as SGDLS and CDR2 as YYNGEE. The V gene lost 0 bases and the J gene lost 6 bases, with 13 bases spanning the gap. PCR employed 60 Vbeta and 13 Jbeta primers. Data came from immunoSEQ multiplex PCR; TCRdb stores just in-frame clones and leaves some out. The data contain fewer than 250,000 clones, about 83% of them singletons. About this clone: Its antigen is still unknown.

Whole-study findings and limits: Analyzed later, association rates of TCRs varied across HLA loci, with DRB1 most and HLA-C fewest. The classifier was said to identify cytomegalovirus status with high specificity and sensitivity.

Sequencing was done on a sample of PBMCs. The V gene is TRBV9, the J gene TRBJ2-1, with TRBD1 as a possible D gene (6 bases). The TCR sequence derives from a man aged 40-49 years in good health and CMV-seronegative. CDR3 nucleotides: TGTGCCAGCAGCGTAGGACAGGAGGTAGGCAATGAGCAGTTCTTC. It yields the protein CASSVGQEVGNEQFF.